This T cell receptor (beta chain) was observed in a study of cytomegalovirus exposure and HLA in healthy donors. The CDR3 has 14 amino acids. CDR1 and CDR2 (germline): SGHRS, YFSETQ. The V gene end was trimmed by 5 bases and the J gene end by 2 bases; junction bases not matched to a gene: 7. Here immunoSEQ multiplex PCR was the method, and the copy in TCRdb shows in-frame clones only, minus some. The sample carries about 43,000 clones, approximately 90% recorded once. This clonotype was sampled from a man aged 18 to 29 in good health and CMV-seronegative. Source material: PBMCs. This chain links TRBV5-1 with TRBJ2-7, with 7 bases identical to TRBD2. CDR3 bases: TGCGCCAGCAGGCCCGGGACTACTACCTACGAGCAGTACTTC. Translating gives CASRPGTTTYEQYF.